This TCR beta chain was sequenced during a study of T-cell memory formation after mild COVID-19. Study observations and caveats: The study found contracting CD4+ clones mainly in CM and EM and contracting CD8+ clones in EMRA. Day 15 to 85 contractors were CD4/CD8 balanced; later expanders leaned CD4+.

TCRdb redid the calling of the 5' RACE reads with MiXCR, one entry per CDR3 protein. This sample has over 150,000 distinct CDR3 sequences, with over 10% found just once. Regarding this clonotype: Its specificity is unknown.

CDR1 is SGDLS, CDR2 YYNGEE, per germline. This CDR3 is 14 amino acids long. V gave up 3 bases and J gave up 4 bases, with 13 bases separating them. The source is a man aged 18 to 30 who had mild COVID-19 (a few samples of this study predate the infection). Cell type and time point are not known. V and J are TRBV9 and TRBJ1-2; D might be TRBD1 (5 bases). Sequencing used PBMCs or a T cell subset sorted from them (not recorded which). As DNA, the CDR3 is TGTGCCAGCAGCGCCTCCGGGACGTCCTATGGCTACACCTTC. This sequence encodes CASSASGTSYGYTF.